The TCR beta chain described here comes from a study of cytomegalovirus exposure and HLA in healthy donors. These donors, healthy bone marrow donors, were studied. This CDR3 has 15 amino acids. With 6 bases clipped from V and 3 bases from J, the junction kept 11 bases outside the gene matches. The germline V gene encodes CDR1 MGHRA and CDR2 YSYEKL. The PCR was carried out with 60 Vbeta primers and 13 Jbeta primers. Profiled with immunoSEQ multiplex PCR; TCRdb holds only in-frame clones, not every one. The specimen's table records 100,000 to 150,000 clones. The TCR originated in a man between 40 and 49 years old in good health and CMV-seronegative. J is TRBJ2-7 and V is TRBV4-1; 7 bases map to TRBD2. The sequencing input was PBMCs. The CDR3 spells CASRVNLADHYEQYF. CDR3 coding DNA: TGCGCCAGCAGGGTAAATCTAGCGGACCACTACGAGCAGTACTTC.